This TCR beta chain was recorded in a study of OX40 agonist ivuxolimab in advanced cancers. Background on the study: Patients assigned to dose escalation were diagnosed with hepatocellular carcinoma, melanoma, renal cell or head and neck cancer.

CDR1 is SGHTS and CDR2 is YDEGEE in the germline V gene. V lost 0 bases and J lost 0, with 10 bases in between. The CDR3 consists of 16 residues. Assay: immunoSEQ multiplex PCR; the TCRdb copy retains only in-frame clones and omits some. Here the sample spans more than 55,000 clones, nearly 90% being singletons. V gene TRBV5-8 combines with J gene TRBJ2-1; D is unresolved. This TCR derives from an adult with an advanced solid tumor such as melanoma, head and neck, liver or kidney cancer. Sequenced here: CD4+ or CD8+ T cells sorted from blood, sampled in a trial of the OX40 agonist ivuxolimab. For the CDR3, the DNA is TGTGCCAGCAGCTTGGGGGGTTATGGCTCCTACAATGAGCAGTTCTTC. This translates into CASSLGGYGSYNEQFF.